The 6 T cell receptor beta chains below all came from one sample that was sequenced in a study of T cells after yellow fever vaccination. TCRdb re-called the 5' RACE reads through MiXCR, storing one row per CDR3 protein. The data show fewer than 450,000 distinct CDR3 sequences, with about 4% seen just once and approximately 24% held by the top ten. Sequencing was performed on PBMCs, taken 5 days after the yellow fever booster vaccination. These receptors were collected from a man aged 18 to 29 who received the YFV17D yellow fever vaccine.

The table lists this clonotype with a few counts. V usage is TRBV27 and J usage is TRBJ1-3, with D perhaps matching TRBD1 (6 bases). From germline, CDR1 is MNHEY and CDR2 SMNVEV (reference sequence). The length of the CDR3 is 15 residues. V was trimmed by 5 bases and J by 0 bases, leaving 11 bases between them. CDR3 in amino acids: CASSKDSNSGNTIYF. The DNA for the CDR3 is TGTGCCAGCAGTAAGGACAGCAACTCTGGAAACACCATATATTTT.

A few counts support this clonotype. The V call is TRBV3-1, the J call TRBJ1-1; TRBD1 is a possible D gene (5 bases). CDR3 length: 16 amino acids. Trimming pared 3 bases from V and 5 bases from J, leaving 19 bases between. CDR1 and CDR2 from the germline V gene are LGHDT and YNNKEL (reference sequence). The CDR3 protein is CASSHTRGGRKTEAFF. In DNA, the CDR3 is TGTGCCAGCAGCCATACAAGGGGCGGAAGGAAAACTGAAGCTTTCTTT.

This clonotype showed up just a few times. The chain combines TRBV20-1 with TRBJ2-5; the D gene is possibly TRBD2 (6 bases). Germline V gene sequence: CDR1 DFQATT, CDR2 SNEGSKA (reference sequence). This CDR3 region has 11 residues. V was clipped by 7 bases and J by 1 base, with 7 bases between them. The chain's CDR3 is CSVAVQETQYF. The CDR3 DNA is TGCAGTGTAGCGGTCCAAGAGACCCAGTACTTC.

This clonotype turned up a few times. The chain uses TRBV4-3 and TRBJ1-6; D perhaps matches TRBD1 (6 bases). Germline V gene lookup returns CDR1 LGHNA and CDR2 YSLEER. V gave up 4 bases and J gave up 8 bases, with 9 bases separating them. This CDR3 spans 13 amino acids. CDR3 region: CASSRGPDSPLHF. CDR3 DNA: TGCGCCAGCAGCCGGGGGCCCGATTCACCCCTCCACTTT.

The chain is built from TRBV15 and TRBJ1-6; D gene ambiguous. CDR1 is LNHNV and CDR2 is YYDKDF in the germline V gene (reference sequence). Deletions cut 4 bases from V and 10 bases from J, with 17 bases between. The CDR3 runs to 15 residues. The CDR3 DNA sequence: TGTGCCACCAGCAATATACGGGGAGAAGGCTCACCCCTCCACTTT. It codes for CATSNIRGEGSPLHF. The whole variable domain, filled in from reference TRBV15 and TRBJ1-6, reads DAMVIQNPRYQVTQFGKPVTLSCSQTLNHNVMYWYQQKSSQAPKLLFHYYDKDFNNEADTPDNFQSRRPNTSFCFLDIRSPGLGDTAMYLCATSNIRGEGSPLHFGNGTRLTVT.

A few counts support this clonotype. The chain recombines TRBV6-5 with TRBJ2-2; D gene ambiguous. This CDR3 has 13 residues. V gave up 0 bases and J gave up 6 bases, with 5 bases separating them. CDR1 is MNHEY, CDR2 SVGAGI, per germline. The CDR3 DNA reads TGTGCCAGCAGTTACTCCCATTCCGGGGAGCTGTTTTTT. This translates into CASSYSHSGELFF.